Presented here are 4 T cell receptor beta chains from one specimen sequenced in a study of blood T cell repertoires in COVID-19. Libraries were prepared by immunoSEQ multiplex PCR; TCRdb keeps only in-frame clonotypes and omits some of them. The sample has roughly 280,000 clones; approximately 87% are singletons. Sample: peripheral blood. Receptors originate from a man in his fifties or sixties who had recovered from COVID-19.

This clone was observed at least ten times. Here the CDR3 DNA reads TGTGCCAGCAGCTCGACTAGCGGGAGGGCCGCCGAGCAGTTCTTC. This sequence encodes CASSSTSGRAAEQFF. The genes are TRBV6-4 and TRBJ2-1; 14 positions match TRBD2. The CDR3 consists of 15 residues. Germline V CDR1 and CDR2: MRHNA, SNTAGT. Trimming removed 6 bases from V and 10 bases from J; junction bases left unmatched: 8.

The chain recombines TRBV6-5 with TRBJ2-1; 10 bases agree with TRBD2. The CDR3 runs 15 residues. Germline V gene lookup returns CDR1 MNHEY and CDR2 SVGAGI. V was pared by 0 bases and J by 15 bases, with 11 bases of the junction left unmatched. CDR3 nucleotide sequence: TGTGCCAGCAGTTACTCGGGGCTAGCGGGAGTGGCGCGGTTCTTC. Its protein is CASSYSGLAGVARFF.

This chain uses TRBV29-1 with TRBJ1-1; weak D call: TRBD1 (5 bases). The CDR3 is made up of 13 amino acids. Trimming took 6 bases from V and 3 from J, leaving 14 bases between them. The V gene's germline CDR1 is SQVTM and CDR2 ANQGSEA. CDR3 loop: CSVLGGYYTEAFF. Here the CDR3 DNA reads TGCAGCGTACTCGGGGGGTATTACACTGAAGCTTTCTTT.

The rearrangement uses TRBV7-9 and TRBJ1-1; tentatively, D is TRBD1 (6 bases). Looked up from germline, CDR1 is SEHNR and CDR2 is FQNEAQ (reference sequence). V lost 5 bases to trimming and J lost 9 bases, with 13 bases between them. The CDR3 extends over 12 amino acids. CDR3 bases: TGTGCCAGCAGCCCCACGCAGGGGAAAGCTTTCTTT. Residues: CASSPTQGKAFF.